This T cell receptor beta chain was observed in a study of blood T cell repertoires in COVID-19. Germline CDR1 reads MDHEN; CDR2 reads SYDVKM. V was trimmed by 8 bases and J by 0 bases, leaving 13 bases between them. CDR3 length: 14 amino acids. The table came from immunoSEQ multiplex PCR; TCRdb's copy has only in-frame clones and leaves some out. The repertoire includes 150,000 or so clones, approximately 87% of them detected once, and 10% sits in the top ten. The rearrangement joins TRBV28 to TRBJ1-1; D is unresolved. The TCR was taken from a woman in her 70s with COVID-19, enrolled during active disease. The source material was peripheral blood. Here the CDR3 DNA reads TGTGCCAGCGTTAATGGCGGGATGAACACTGAAGCTTTCTTT. It yields the protein CASVNGGMNTEAFF.